The entry below gives a single T cell receptor (beta chain) sequence along with its context. What it recognizes is unknown. The CDR3 is 15 amino acids. The V and J ends lost 5 bases and 2 bases, in that order; junction bases with no gene match: 8. Germline V gene data show CDR1 as SGHRS and CDR2 as YFSETQ. The primer mix had 60 Vbeta and 13 Jbeta primers. Method: immunoSEQ multiplex PCR; TCRdb's copy keeps in-frame clones and lacks some. There are 65,000 to 75,000 clones in the sample; roughly two thirds occur only once, and over 15% lies in the top ten. This entry belongs to a study of cytomegalovirus exposure and HLA in healthy donors. General study results and limits: For most TCR sequences rarity was the rule, although some public TCRs occurred in many donors. The authors later found TCR association rates varying by HLA locus, with DRB1 most and HLA-C fewest.

The origin of this receptor is a man aged 40-49 years in good health and CMV-seropositive. The sequencing input was PBMCs. V and J are TRBV5-1 and TRBJ2-3; 7 bases fit TRBD2. The DNA for the CDR3 is TGCGCCAGCAGAAATATCCGGGAGGTCACAGATACGCAGTATTTT. Translated, it gives CASRNIREVTDTQYF.